Detailed here is one T cell receptor beta chain. Its antigen is unknown. It has no much larger one-base neighbor in the sample; base qualities were not kept. TCRbeta CDR3 regions were amplified from genomic DNA by means of the immunoSEQ Assay, a bias-controlled multiplex PCR. The authors processed their data as follows. Nucleated cell counts per sample were estimated from amplification of reference gene primers within the assay. To quantify the absolute abundance of each unique TCRbeta CDR3 rearrangement, sequence reads were collapsed and filtered. Productive Simpson clonality was computed per sample as the square root of Simpson's diversity index over productive rearrangements. TCRdb took over this immuneACCESS table, retaining in-frame rearrangements with V and J assigned. Such tables are incomplete; in checked studies, under half of the missing clones stem from an unresolved V gene, and the remainder is unexplained. V and J calls plus clone size are reproduced from that table; the DNA served to infer D and trimming. The sample records 200,000 to 300,000 clones, almost 85% of which are singletons. The ten most abundant clones make up about 4% of the sample.

From the cysteine up to the phenylalanine, the CDR3 has a length of 15 residues. Left in the record is the CDR3 DNA by itself, 45 bases read in frame from the first base. Trimming costs V 3 bases and J 5 bases, and their ends lie 16 bases apart. CDR1 and CDR2 (SGHTA, FQGNSA) derive from the germline V gene. The sample is drawn from a study of blood T cell repertoires in COVID-19 (TCRdb year 2020). Background on the whole study: The collaborator samples originated in the United States, Italy and Spain and spanned the acute and convalescent phases of COVID-19. The prospective study material was composed of cDNA or gDNA derived from T cells, B-cell-depleted T cells, or PBMCs. Subjects who had been exposed to COVID-19, were actively infected with it, or had recovered from it provided the deeply sampled blood TCRbeta repertoires that made up the dataset. The repertoires were made available in a free public database intended to serve as a resource for research on the immune response to SARS-CoV-2. Samples were obtained from the ongoing ImmuneRACE study (first 160 participants) and from 1,254 subjects provided by 6 global collaborators. Sample metadata almost always included a de-identified subject ID, COVID-19 status, age in years and sex. Where HLA class I and class II types were available, the types were taken from metadata supplied by the sample provider, not from assay-based typing. Beyond this particular receptor, the publication reports: The amount of clinical and demographic metadata varied by source and participant and was provided uncurated.

Collaborating institutions collected whole blood in K2EDTA tubes following their own protocols. For TCRbeta analysis, collaborators shipped samples in one of three forms: frozen whole blood, isolated PBMCs, or DNA extracted from either of those sample types. The rearranged segments are TRBV7-2 and TRBJ1-1; TRBD1 is a weak D gene call, 5 bases matching. The sample comprised peripheral blood. This sequence was found in a man aged 45-65 years with acute or convalescent COVID-19. Here the CDR3 is given as CASSFSTLGGTEAFF. The sequence in DNA is TGTGCCAGCAGCTTCTCTACACTGGGGGGGACTGAAGCTTTCTTT.